This T cell receptor (beta chain) was sequenced during a study of T cell responses to AZD1222 COVID-19 vaccine. Study results and caveats: Regions 160-218 and 743-854 held dominance among vaccine-associated CD4 TCRs, which spanned spike. It was only a handful of AZD1222 recipients who were seropositive at baseline. In all cases, repertoires were sampled only after the peak T cell response.

Some second doses came at about 4 weeks and others at about 12 weeks; these were pooled. In regard to this clone: Its specificity is unknown.

The repertoire was sequenced with immunoSEQ multiplex PCR; TCRdb's copy has only in-frame clones and lacks some. The table shows about 110,000 clones, with 70% to 90% occurring only once. CDR1 and CDR2 (germline): SGHRS, YFSETQ. Deletions cut 4 bases from V and 7 bases from J, with 20 bases between. The length of the CDR3 is 15 residues. The TCR was taken from an adult who received the AZD1222 COVID-19 vaccine. The sample in question was peripheral blood, obtained 28 days after the second AZD1222 dose. The chain recombines TRBV5-1 with TRBJ1-1, with a weak D call TRBD1 (6 bases). The CDR3 DNA reads as TGCGCCAGCAGCACCGAGGGGGGCCTCGCGATTGAAGCTTTCTTT. Its protein product is CASSTEGGLAIEAFF.